This note documents a single T cell receptor beta chain sequence. The sample belongs to a study of cytomegalovirus exposure and HLA in healthy donors. Researchers ran the PCR with 60 Vbeta and 13 Jbeta primers. Assay: immunoSEQ multiplex PCR; the TCRdb copy retains only in-frame clones and omits some. The table includes fewer than 200,000 clones, about three quarters detected once. Whereas donors were nominally healthy upon sampling, unrecorded immune exposures were probable. After removal of 8 bases from V and 1 base from J, the junction contained 5 bases not matched to a gene. The germline gives CDR1 SGHDN, CDR2 FVKESK. The CDR3 has 14 residues.

This receptor was taken from a man between 35 and 55 years old in good health and CMV-seropositive. The chain employs TRBV14 and TRBJ2-1; TRBD2 matches 7 bases. The sequenced sample was PBMCs. CDR3 coding DNA: TGTGCCAGCGCCGGGGGGAGTTCCTACAATGAGCAGTTCTTC. Translating it yields CASAGGSSYNEQFF.